The TCR beta chain described here comes from a study of metastatic and nonmetastatic thyroid tumors. General study points: Malignant thyroid tumors reportedly had TCR beta diversity that was significantly higher than in benign nodules, in blood and tumor.

Study processing details: It was from CDR3 differences across clinicopathological groups that a distant-metastasis classifier for papillary thyroid cancer was built. TCRdb re-analyzed the PCR reads using MiXCR. TCRdb's processing, not the authors', yielded these V and J calls. The sample shows 5,000 or so clones, around 28% of them seen only once. The CDR3 spans 13 residues. Germline V gene data show CDR1 as MGHRA and CDR2 as YSYEKL. Deletions cut 0 bases from V and 4 bases from J, with 7 bases between. No treatment had been given to any patient before thyroid surgery. This clone was counted at least ten times. What it recognizes is unknown.

Sequencing was done on a sample of adjacent normal tissue. The chain has TRBV4-1 and TRBJ2-7, with D hard to call. The clonotype was recovered from a female donor with papillary thyroid cancer or a benign thyroid nodule (not recorded which). Some clones in this sample may be carry-over from other donors' samples. The CDR3 DNA sequence: TGCGCCAGCAGCCAAGACAGGTTTTACGAGCAGTACTTC. This codes for CASSQDRFYEQYF.